Each of the 2 T cell receptor beta chains below was sequenced from the same sample in a study of monozygotic twins with cystic fibrosis. Clones were sequenced by immunoSEQ multiplex PCR, and TCRdb holds only the in-frame ones, with some missing. This sample has roughly 7,900 clones; about 94% occur once, and the top ten carry 0.5% to 0.65%. The sample comprised blood. These receptors came from a boy younger than 10 with cystic fibrosis.

V and J are TRBV2 and TRBJ2-5; D remains unclear. This CDR3 is built from 12 residues. Trimming shortened V by 0 bases and J by 5 bases, and 4 bases separated the two germline ends. Germline V lookup: CDR1 SNHLY, CDR2 FYNNEI. CDR3 loop: CASSEATETQYF. CDR3 coding DNA: TGTGCCAGCAGTGAAGCGACGGAGACCCAGTACTTC.

This clone came up once. The rearrangement links TRBV7-9 to TRBJ1-2, with 8 bases fitting TRBD1. With V trimmed by 5 bases and J by 4 bases, 9 bases remained unmatched. CDR3 length equals 15 residues. Germline values: CDR1 SEHNR, CDR2 FQNEAQ (reference sequence). In nucleotides, the CDR3 is TGTGCCAGCAGCCTCGGACAGGGTCACCTCTATGGCTACACCTTC. It translates to CASSLGQGHLYGYTF.